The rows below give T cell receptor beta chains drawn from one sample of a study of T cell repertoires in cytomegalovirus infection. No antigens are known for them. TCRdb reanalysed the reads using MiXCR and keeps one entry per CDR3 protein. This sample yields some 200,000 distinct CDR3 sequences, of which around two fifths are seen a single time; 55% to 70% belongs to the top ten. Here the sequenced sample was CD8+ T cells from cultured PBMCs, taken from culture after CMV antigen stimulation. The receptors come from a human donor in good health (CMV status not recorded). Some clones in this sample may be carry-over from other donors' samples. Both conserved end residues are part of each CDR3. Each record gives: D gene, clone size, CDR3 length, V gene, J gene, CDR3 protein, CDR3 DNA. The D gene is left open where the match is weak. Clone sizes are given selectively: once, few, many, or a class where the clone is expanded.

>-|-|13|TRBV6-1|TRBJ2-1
CAIVGYSYNEQFF
TGTGCAATCGTAGGGTACTCCTACAATGAGCAGTTCTTC
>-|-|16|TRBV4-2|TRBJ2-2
CASSQAGAINTGELFF
TGTGCCAGCAGCCAAGCGGGGGCTATAAACACCGGGGAGCTGTTTTTT
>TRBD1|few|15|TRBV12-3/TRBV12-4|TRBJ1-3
CASSYRGRSGNTIYF
TGTGCCAGCAGTTACAGGGGACGCTCTGGAAACACCATATATTTT
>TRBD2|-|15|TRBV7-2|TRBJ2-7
CASSGSSGVLYEQYF
TGTGCCAGCAGCGGCTCTAGCGGGGTTCTCTACGAGCAGTACTTC
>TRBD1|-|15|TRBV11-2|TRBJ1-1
CASSAWDSRNTEAFF
TGTGCCAGCAGCGCCTGGGACAGCAGGAACACTGAAGCTTTCTTT
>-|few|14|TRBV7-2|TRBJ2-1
CASSSWGDVNEQFF
TGTGCCAGCAGCTCGTGGGGGGACGTCAATGAGCAGTTCTTC
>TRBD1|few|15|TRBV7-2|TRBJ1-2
CASSLGVGGYYGYTF
TGTGCCAGCAGCTTAGGAGTAGGGGGCTACTATGGCTACACCTTC
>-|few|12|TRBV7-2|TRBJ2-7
CASSHGLYEQYF
TGTGCCAGCAGCCACGGCTTATACGAGCAGTACTTC
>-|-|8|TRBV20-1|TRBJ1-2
CSGDGYTF
TGCAGTGGGGATGGCTACACCTTC
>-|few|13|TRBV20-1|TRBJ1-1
CSARDRFNTEAFF
TGCAGTGCTAGAGACAGGTTTAACACTGAAGCTTTCTTT
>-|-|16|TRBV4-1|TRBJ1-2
CASSQVGQGIVYGYTF
TGCGCCAGCAGCCAAGTAGGGCAGGGAATCGTCTATGGCTACACCTTC
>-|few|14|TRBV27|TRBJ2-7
CASRQGVGSYEQYF
TGTGCCAGCAGACAGGGTGTGGGGTCCTACGAGCAGTACTTC
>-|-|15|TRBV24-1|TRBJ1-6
CATSDSGRPVLPLHF
TGTGCCACCAGTGATTCCGGCCGGCCTGTATTGCCCCTCCACTTT
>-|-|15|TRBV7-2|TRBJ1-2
CASSTSSRPVSGYTF
TGTGCCAGCAGCACCTCTTCTCGCCCAGTATCTGGCTACACCTTC
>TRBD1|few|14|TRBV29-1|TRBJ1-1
CSVAGTGGDRRAFF
TGCAGCGTCGCCGGGACAGGGGGCGACCGTCGGGCTTTCTTT
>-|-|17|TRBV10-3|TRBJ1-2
CAISETGRGALDYGYTF
TGTGCCATCAGTGAGACAGGGAGGGGGGCCCTGGACTATGGCTACACCTTC
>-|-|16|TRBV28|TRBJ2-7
CASSLLRGALTYEQYF
TGTGCCAGCAGTTTATTGCGGGGAGCCCTCACCTACGAGCAGTACTTC
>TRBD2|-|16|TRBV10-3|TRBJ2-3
CAISPSEREGTDTQYF
TGTGCCATCAGTCCCTCGGAGCGGGAGGGCACAGATACGCAGTATTTT
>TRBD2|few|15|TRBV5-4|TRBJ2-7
CASSFPTSGTYEQYF
TGTGCCAGCAGCTTCCCGACTAGCGGTACCTACGAGCAGTACTTC
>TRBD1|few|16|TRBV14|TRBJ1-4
CASSERQGATNEKLFF
TGTGCCAGCAGCGAAAGACAGGGCGCAACTAATGAAAAACTGTTTTTT
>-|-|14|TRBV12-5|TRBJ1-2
CASGSWTDMYGYTF
TGTGCTAGTGGTTCCTGGACAGATATGTATGGCTACACCTTC
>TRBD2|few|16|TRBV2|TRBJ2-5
CASIMTSGRAAETQYF
TGTGCCAGCATTATGACTAGCGGGAGGGCCGCGGAGACCCAGTACTTC
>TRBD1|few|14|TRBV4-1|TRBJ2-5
CASSQGTGSETQYF
TGCGCCAGCAGCCAAGGGACAGGGTCGGAGACCCAGTACTTC
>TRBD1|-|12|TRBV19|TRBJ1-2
CATDTGGLGYTF
TGTGCCACTGACACAGGGGGCCTCGGCTACACCTTC
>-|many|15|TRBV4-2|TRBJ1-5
CASSQDFGGVQPQHF
TGTGCCAGCAGCCAAGATTTTGGAGGGGTGCAGCCCCAGCATTTT
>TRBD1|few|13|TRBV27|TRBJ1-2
CASSLSGQGNYTF
TGTGCCAGCAGTTTATCGGGACAGGGGAACTACACCTTC
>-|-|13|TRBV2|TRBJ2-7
CASNPAGTYEQYF
TGTGCCAGCAACCCGGCAGGGACCTACGAGCAGTACTTC
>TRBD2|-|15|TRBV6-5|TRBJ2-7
CASSQSGDPSYEQYF
TGTGCCAGCAGCCAAAGCGGGGATCCTTCCTACGAGCAGTACTTC
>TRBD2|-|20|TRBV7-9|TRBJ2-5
CASSLLRGGGLAGVVETQYF
TGTGCCAGCAGCTTACTTCGCGGGGGGGGACTAGCGGGAGTCGTAGAGACCCAGTACTTC
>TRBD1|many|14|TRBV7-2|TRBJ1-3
CASSIGTGAPLIYF
TGTGCCAGCAGCATCGGGACAGGGGCTCCCCTCATATATTTT
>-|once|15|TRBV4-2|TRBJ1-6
CASSQDWGTNSPLHF
TGTGCCAGCAGCCAAGATTGGGGAACAAATTCACCCCTCCACTTT
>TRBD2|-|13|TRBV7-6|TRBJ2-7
CASSYGGVDEQYF
TGTGCCAGCAGTTACGGGGGGGTCGACGAGCAGTACTTC
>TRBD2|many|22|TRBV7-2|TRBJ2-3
CASSLVPSTPPLTSGSTDTQYF
TGTGCCAGCAGCTTAGTGCCCTCTACCCCACCCCTGACTAGCGGGAGCACAGATACGCAGTATTTT
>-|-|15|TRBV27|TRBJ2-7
CASSSGTKRGLRQYF
TGTGCCAGCAGTTCCGGGACCAAGCGAGGACTCCGGCAGTACTTC
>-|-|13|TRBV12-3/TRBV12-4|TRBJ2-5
CASSFGTGETQYF
TGTGCCAGCAGTTTCGGGACGGGGGAGACCCAGTACTTC
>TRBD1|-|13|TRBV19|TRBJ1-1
CASSWDRGNSAFF
TGTGCCAGTAGTTGGGACAGGGGGAATTCGGCTTTCTTT
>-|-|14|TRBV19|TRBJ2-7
CASSNRDKAYEQYF
TGTGCCAGTAGTAACCGGGACAAGGCCTACGAGCAGTACTTC
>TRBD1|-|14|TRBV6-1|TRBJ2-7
CASSERQGRYEQYF
TGTGCCAGCAGTGAAAGACAGGGGAGGTACGAGCAGTACTTC
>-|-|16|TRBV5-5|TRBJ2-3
CASSSQVQASTDTQYF
TGTGCCAGCAGCTCTCAGGTACAGGCTAGCACAGATACGCAGTATTTT
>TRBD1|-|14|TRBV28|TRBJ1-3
CASSPGQARNTIYF
TGTGCCAGCAGTCCGGGACAGGCAAGAAACACCATATATTTT
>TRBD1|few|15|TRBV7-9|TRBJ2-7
CASAPPRTGGREQYF
TGTGCCAGCGCGCCGCCGCGGACAGGAGGTCGGGAGCAGTACTTC
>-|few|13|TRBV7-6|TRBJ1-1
CASSLGKNTEAFF
TGTGCTAGCAGCTTAGGAAAGAACACTGAAGCTTTCTTT
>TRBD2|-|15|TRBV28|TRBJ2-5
CASSPRLAGGETQYF
TGTGCCAGCAGTCCCCGACTAGCGGGAGGCGAGACCCAGTACTTC
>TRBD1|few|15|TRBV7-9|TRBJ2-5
CASSSGQGASETQYF
TGTGCCAGCAGCTCCGGACAGGGGGCTTCGGAGACCCAGTACTTC